This TCR beta chain is from a study of vaccination effects on CD4 cells after COVID-19. Study as a whole: ViraFEST used viral peptide pools to expand antigen-specific CD4+ T cells before sequencing. After about 2 million PBMC were placed in each well, they were cultured with about 10 IU/ml IL-2 and 8 to 10 ug/ml peptides.

Details on this clone: What it binds is not known.

CDR1 and CDR2 from the germline V gene are SGHRS and YFSETQ. This CDR3 contains 15 residues. Trimming took off 0 bases at V and 4 bases at J, with 13 bases between the two ends. Profiling relied on immunoSEQ multiplex PCR, and the TCRdb table lists in-frame clones only, not all of them. The sample contains 50,000 to 70,000 clones, under 80% of which appear only once. Study conclusions and caveats: Long after vaccination, the clones induced by infection and by vaccine shrank markedly in size. Few convalescent patients were studied, and early post-infection samples were lacking.

Subsequent to roughly 9 days of culture, CD4+ T cells were isolated. Two-dose BNT162b2 or mRNA-1273 vaccination was given to participants. This receptor was taken from a human donor who received a COVID-19 vaccine. This sample comprised CD4+ T cells from PBMCs cultured without peptide, obtained after COVID-19 vaccination. J is TRBJ1-1 and V is TRBV5-1; D unresolved. CDR3 sequence (DNA): TGCGCCAGCAGCTTGGCCGGGCAGTCGGCCACTGAAGCTTTCTTT. Translation: CASSLAGQSATEAFF.